Listed here are 3 T cell receptor beta chains from one sample, sequenced in a study of metastatic and nonmetastatic thyroid tumors (TCRdb year 2020). The method behind the library was PCR. The sequencer listed for this sample is Illumina HiSeq 4000. Using fastp at Q25 and MiXCR, TCRdb reprocessed the public reads and kept productive beta chains. The sample table lists 7,500 to 10,000 clones, roughly 9.8% of them with a count of one. Roughly 7.5% of the sample comes from the top ten. None of the patients had been given any treatment before thyroid surgery. Sequencing was carried out using tumor tissue. These receptor sequences come from a female donor with papillary thyroid cancer or a benign thyroid nodule (not recorded which). Some clones in this sample may be carry-over from other donors' samples.

This clone was seen at least ten times. V is TRBV9 and J is TRBJ2-2; D perhaps matches TRBD2 (5 bases). Germline V gene lookup returns CDR1 SGDLS and CDR2 YYNGEE. The CDR3 runs 16 residues. Trimming took off 0 bases at V and 3 bases at J, with 12 bases between the two ends. CDR3 residues: CASSVGLLADTGELFF. In DNA, the CDR3 is TGTGCCAGCAGCGTAGGTCTCCTAGCAGACACCGGGGAGCTGTTTTTT.

This clone has at least ten counts. The chain recombines TRBV5-4 with TRBJ2-3; the D gene is possibly TRBD2 (6 bases). The germline gives CDR1 SGHNT, CDR2 YYREEE (reference sequence). CDR3 length: 14 residues. Trimming pared 0 bases from V and 2 bases from J, leaving 7 bases between. The DNA for the CDR3 is TGTGCCAGCAGCTTGGGCGGGGTCACAGATACGCAGTATTTT. Translating it yields CASSLGGVTDTQYF.

The table lists this clone with many counts. V usage is TRBV5-5 and J usage is TRBJ2-2, with TRBD1 matching over 9 bases. CDR1 SGHKS and CDR2 YYEKEE come from the germline V gene (reference sequence). J was trimmed by 5 bases and V by 2 bases; bases with no gene match: 7. This CDR3 has 16 amino acids. CDR3 in DNA: TGTGCCAGCAGCTTAAGACAGGGGGTGAGGACCGGGGAGCTGTTTTTT. It translates to CASSLRQGVRTGELFF.